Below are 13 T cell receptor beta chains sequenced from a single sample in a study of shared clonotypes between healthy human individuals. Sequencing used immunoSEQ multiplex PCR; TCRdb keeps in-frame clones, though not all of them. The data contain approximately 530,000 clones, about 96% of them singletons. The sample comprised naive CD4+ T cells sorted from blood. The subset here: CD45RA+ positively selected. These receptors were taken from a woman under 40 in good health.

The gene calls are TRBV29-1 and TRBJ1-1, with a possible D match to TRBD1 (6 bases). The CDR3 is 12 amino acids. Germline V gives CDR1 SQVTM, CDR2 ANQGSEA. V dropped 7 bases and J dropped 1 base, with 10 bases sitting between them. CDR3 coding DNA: TGCAGCGGACAAGGGGGGAACACTGAAGCTTTCTTT. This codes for CSGQGGNTEAFF.

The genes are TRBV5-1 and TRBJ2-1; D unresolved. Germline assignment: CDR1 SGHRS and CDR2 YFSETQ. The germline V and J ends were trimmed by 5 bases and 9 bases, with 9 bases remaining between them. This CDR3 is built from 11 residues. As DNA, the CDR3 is TGCGCCAGCAGATTAGAAGCTGAGCAGTTCTTC. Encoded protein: CASRLEAEQFF. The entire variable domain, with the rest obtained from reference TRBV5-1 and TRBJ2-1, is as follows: KAGVTQTPRYLIKTRGQQVTLSCSPISGHRSVSWYQQTPGQGLQFLFEYFSETQRNKGNFPGRFSGRQFSNSRSEMNVSTLELGDSALYLCASRLEAEQFFGPGTRLTVL.

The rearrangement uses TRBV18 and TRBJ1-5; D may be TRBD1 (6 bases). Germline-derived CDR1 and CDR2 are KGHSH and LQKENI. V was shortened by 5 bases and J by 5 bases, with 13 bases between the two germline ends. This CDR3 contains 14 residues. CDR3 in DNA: TGTGCCAGCTCATTAGGGCAGGGGCATCAGCCCCAGCATTTT. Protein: CASSLGQGHQPQHF.

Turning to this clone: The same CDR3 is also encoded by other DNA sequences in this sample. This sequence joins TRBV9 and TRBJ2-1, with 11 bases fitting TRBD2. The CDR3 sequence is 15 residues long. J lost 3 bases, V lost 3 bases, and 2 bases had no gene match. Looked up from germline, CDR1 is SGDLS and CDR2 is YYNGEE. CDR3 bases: TGTGCCAGCAGCGCCGGGACTAGCGGCTACAATGAGCAGTTCTTC. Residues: CASSAGTSGYNEQFF.

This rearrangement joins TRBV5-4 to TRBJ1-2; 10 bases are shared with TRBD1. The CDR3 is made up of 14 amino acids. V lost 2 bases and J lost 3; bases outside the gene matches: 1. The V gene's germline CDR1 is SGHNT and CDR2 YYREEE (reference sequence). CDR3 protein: CASSFGTGDYGYTF. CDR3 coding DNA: TGTGCCAGCAGCTTCGGGACAGGGGACTATGGCTACACCTTC.

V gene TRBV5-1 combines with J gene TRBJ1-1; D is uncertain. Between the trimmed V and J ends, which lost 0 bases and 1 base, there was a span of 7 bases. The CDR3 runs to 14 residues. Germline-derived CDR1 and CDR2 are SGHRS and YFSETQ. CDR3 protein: CASSLAAENTEAFF. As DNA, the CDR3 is TGCGCCAGCAGCTTGGCGGCAGAGAACACTGAAGCTTTCTTT.

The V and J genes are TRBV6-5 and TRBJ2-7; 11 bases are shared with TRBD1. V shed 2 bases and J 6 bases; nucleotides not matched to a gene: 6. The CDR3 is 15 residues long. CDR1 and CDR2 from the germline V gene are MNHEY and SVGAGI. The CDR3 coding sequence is TGTGCCAGCAGTTACAACTCCGGGACAGGGGGCGAGCAGTACTTC. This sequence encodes CASSYNSGTGGEQYF.

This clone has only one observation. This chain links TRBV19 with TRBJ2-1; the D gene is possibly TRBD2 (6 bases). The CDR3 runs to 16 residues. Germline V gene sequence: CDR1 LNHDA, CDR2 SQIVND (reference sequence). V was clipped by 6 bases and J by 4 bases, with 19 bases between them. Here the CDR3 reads CASSRDSKKGYNEQFF. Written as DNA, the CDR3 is TGTGCCAGTAGCAGGGACTCTAAGAAGGGGTACAATGAGCAGTTCTTC.

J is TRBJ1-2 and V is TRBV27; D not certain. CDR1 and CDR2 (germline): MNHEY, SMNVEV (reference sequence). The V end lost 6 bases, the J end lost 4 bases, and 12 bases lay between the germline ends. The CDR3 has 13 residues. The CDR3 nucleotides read TGTGCCAGCAGGCGGCGGCTAGGCTATGGCTACACCTTC. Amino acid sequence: CASRRRLGYGYTF.

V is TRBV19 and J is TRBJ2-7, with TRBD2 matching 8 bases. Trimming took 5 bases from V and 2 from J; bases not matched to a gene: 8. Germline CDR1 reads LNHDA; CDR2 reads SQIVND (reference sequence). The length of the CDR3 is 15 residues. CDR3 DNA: TGTGCCAGTAGTTCTACTAGCGGAGCCACCTACGAGCAGTACTTC. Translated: CASSSTSGATYEQYF. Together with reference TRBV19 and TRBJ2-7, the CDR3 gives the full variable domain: DGGITQSPKYLFRKEGQNVTLSCEQNLNHDAMYWYRQDPGQGLRLIYYSQIVNDFQKGDIAEGYSVSREKKESFPLTVTSAQKNPTAFYLCASSSTSGATYEQYFGPGTRLTVT.

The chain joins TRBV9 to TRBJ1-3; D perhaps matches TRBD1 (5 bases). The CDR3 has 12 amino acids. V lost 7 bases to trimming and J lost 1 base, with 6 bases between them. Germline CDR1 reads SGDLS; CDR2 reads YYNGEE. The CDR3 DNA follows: TGTGCCAGCGGGACGTCTGGAAACACCATATATTTT. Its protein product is CASGTSGNTIYF.

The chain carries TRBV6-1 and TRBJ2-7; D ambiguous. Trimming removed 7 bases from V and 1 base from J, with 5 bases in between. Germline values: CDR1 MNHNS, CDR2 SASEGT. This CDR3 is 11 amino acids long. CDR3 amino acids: CASIGSYEQYF. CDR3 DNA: TGTGCCAGCATCGGGTCCTACGAGCAGTACTTC.

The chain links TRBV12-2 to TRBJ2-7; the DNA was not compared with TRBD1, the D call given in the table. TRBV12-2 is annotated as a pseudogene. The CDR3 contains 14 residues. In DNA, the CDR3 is TGTGCAAGTCGCTTGGGGGGACAGGGGCAAGAGCAGTACTTC. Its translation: CASRLGGQGQEQYF.